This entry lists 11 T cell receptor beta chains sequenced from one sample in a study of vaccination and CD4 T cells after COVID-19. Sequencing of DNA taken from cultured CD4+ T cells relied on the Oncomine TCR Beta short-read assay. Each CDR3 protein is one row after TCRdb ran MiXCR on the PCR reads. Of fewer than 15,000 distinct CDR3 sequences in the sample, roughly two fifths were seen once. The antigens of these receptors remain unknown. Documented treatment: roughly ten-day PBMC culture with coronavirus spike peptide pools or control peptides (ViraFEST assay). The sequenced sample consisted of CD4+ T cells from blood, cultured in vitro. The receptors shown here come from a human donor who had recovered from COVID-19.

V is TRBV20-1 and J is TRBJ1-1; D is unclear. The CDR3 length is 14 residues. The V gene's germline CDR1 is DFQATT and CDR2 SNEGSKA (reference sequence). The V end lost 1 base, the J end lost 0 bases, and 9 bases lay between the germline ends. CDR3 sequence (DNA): TGCAGTGCTAGAGGTGTCGGGATGAACACTGAAGCTTTCTTT. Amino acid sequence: CSARGVGMNTEAFF.

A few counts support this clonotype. In DNA, the CDR3 is TGTGCCAGCAGCTACTTGACAGGGGAGAGAGGCTACACCTTC. It is translated as CASSYLTGERGYTF. V usage is TRBV25-1 and J usage is TRBJ1-2, with 8 bases identical to TRBD1. Looked up from germline, CDR1 is MGHDK and CDR2 is SYGVNS. V dropped 6 bases and J dropped 8; count of bases not matched to a gene: 11. This CDR3 contains 14 residues.

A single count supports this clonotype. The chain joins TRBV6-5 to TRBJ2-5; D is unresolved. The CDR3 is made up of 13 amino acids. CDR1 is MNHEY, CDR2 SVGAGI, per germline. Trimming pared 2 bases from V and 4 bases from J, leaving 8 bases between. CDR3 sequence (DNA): TGTGCCAGCAGTTACAGCCCTCGAGAGACCCAGTACTTC. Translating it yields CASSYSPRETQYF.

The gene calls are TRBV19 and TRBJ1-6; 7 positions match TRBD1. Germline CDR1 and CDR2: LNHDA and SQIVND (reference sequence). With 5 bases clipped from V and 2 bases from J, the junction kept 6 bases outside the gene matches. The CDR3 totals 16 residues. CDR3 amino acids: CASSPTGTAYNSPLHF. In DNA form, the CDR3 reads TGTGCCAGTAGTCCCACCGGGACAGCCTATAATTCACCCCTCCACTTT.

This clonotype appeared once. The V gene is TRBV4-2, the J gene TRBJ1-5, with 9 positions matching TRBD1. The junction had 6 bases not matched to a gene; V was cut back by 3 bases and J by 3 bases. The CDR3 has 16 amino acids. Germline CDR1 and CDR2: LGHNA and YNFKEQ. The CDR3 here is CASSQGGTGFNQPQHF. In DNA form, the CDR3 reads TGTGCCAGCAGCCAGGGGGGGACAGGGTTCAATCAGCCCCAGCATTTT.

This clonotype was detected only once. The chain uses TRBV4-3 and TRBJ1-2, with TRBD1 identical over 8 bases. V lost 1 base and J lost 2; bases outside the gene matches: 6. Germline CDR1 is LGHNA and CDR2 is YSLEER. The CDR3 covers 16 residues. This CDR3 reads CASSQVAGTGNYGYTF. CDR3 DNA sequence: TGCGCCAGCAGCCAAGTCGCCGGGACAGGAAACTATGGCTACACCTTC.

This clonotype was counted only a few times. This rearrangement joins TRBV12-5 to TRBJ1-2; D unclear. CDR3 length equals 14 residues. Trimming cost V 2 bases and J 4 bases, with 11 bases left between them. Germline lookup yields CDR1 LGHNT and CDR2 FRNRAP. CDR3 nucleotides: TGTGCTAGTGGTTTGAGTCCAGCCACCTATGGCTACACCTTC. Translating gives CASGLSPATYGYTF.

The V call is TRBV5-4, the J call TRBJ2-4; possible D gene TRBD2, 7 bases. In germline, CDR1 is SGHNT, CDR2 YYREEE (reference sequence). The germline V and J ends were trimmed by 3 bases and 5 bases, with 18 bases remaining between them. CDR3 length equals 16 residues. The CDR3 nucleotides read TGTGCCAGCAGCTACCCCCAGAGGGGGGGCGAAAACATTCAGTACTTC. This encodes CASSYPQRGGENIQYF. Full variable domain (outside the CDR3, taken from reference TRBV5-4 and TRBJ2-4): ETGVTQSPTHLIKTRGQQVTLRCSSQSGHNTVSWYQQALGQGPQFIFQYYREEENGRGNFPPRFSGLQFPNYSSELNVNALELDDSALYLCASSYPQRGGENIQYFGAGTRLSVL.

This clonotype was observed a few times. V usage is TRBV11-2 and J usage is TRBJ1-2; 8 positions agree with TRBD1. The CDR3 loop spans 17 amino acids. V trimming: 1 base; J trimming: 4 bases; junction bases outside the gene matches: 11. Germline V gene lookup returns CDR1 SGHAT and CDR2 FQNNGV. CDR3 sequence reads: CASSLGLGTGGGYGYTF. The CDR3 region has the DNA TGTGCCAGCAGCTTAGGCTTAGGGACAGGTGGTGGCTATGGCTACACCTTC.

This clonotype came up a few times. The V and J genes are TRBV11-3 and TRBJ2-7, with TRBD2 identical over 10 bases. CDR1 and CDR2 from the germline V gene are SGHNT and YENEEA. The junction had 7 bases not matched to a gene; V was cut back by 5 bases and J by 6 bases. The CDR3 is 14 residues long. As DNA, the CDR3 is TGTGCCAGCAGCGAAACTAGCGGGATCGGCGAGCAGTACTTC. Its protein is CASSETSGIGEQYF. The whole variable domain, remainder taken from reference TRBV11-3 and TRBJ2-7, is EAGVVQSPRYKIIEKKQPVAFWCNPISGHNTLYWYLQNLGQGPELLIRYENEEAVDDSQLPKDRFSAERLKGVDSTLKIQPAELGDSAVYLCASSETSGIGEQYFGPGTRLTVT.

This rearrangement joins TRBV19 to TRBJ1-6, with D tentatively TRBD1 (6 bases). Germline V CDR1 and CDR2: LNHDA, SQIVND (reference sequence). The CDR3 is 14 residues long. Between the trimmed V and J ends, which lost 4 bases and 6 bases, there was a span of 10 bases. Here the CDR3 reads CASSTVGGNSPLHF. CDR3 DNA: TGTGCCAGTAGTACCGTAGGGGGTAATTCACCCCTCCACTTT.